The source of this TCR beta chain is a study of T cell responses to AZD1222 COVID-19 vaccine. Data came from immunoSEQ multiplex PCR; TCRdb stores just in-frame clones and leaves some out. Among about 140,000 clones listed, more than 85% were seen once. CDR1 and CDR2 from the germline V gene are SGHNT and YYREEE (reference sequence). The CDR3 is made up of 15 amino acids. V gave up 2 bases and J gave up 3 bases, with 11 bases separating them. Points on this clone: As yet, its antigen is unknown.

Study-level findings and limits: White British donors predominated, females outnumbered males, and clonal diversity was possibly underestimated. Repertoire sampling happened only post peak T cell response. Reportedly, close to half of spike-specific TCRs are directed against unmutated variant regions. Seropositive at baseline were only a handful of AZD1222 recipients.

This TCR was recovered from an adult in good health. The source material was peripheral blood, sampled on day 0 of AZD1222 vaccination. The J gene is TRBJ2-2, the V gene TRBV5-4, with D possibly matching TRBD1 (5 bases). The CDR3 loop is CASSFAGPDTGELFF. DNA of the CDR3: TGTGCCAGCAGCTTTGCAGGGCCGGACACCGGGGAGCTGTTTTTT.